Detailed here is one T cell receptor beta chain. MiXCR, run by TCRdb on the PCR reads, gives a single entry per CDR3 protein. Here the sample spans about 510,000 distinct CDR3 sequences, about 25% being singletons. The data were taken from a study of molecular identifiers for immune sequencing clone quantification. V lost 0 bases and J 5 bases, leaving 11 bases between the germline ends. The CDR3 covers 15 residues. Looked up from germline, CDR1 is KGHDR and CDR2 is SFDVKD. The sample taken for sequencing was naive CD8+ T cells from blood, with Jurkat cell RNA spiked in. Subset reported: FACS-sorted CD8+CD4-CCR7+CD45RA+ naive T cells. The receptor comes from a human donor in good health. Some libraries in this study had Jurkat cell RNA spiked in. The V call is TRBV24-1, the J call TRBJ2-3; D is perhaps TRBD2 (5 bases). The CDR3 reads CATSDLYGNGDTQYF. The CDR3 region has the DNA TGTGCCACCAGTGATTTGTACGGGAATGGAGATACGCAGTATTTT.